Reported below is one T cell receptor beta chain. This clone came up a few times. Its antigen is unknown. Per-base qualities were not stored, and no clone one base away is much larger. Patients with autoimmune disease history or receiving systemic immunosuppression were excluded from the trial. In every dose cohort, peripheral blood was drawn for TCR sequencing at baseline, cycle 4 day 1, and cycle 7 day 1. Samples were obtained from an open-label, multicenter, first-in-human phase I dose-escalation trial of ivuxolimab. Adults with locally advanced or metastatic melanoma, renal cell carcinoma, hepatocellular carcinoma or head and neck squamous cell carcinoma were enrolled in the trial. Before TCR sequencing, CD4+ T cells and CD8+ T cells from peripheral blood were sorted into separate populations. Its CDR3 holds 14 amino acids, cysteine through phenylalanine. Only CDR3 DNA is held: 42 bases, read in frame from base 1. CDR1 SGHDT and CDR2 YYEEEE are derived from the germline V gene. V and J are trimmed by 5 bases and 0 bases, and the gene matches miss 3 bases of the junction.

For sequencing of the TCRbeta CDR3 region, genomic DNA was extracted from the sorted cells. TCRbeta CDR3 regions were sequenced using the immunoSEQ Assay. In TCRdb, the immuneACCESS table is reduced to in-frame sequences with V and J assigned. These tables do not hold every clone; where another copy was compared, an unresolved V gene accounts for under half, and the others remain unexplained. In all, the sample holds tens of thousands of clones, and around 90% of those were seen once. The ten top clones hold 16% of the sample. These data come from a study of OX40 agonist ivuxolimab in advanced cancers. In terms of the full investigation: Ivuxolimab was an agonistic, fully human IgG2 monoclonal antibody directed against OX40 (CD134), a costimulatory receptor. Intravenous ivuxolimab was administered to patients every 2 weeks at six dose levels: 0.01, 0.1, 0.3, 1.5, 3 and 10 mg/kg. Of the approximately 50 dose-escalation patients, hepatocellular carcinoma was present in about 20, melanoma in around 15, renal cell carcinoma in 9 and head and neck cancer in 9. The dose-escalation cohort was 82.7% male with a mean age of about 58 years, ranging from about 20 to 85. Prior anti-PD-1, anti-PD-L1 or anti-CTLA-4 therapy was permitted, and 40% of dose-escalation patients had received checkpoint inhibitors. Partial responses were achieved by three dose-escalation patients, of whom one had hepatocellular carcinoma and two had cutaneous melanoma. The purpose of peripheral TCRbeta sequencing was to test whether ivuxolimab changed TCR sequence diversity and led to clonal T-cell expansion. The paper covers the monotherapy dose-escalation part of the phase I ivuxolimab trial, which included N ≈ 50 patients.

Overall results and qualifications from the work: Low levels of normalized T-cell clonal expansion were also seen in some patients who did not respond. On average, CD8+ T cells showed more expanded clones than CD4+ T cells after ivuxolimab. The antigen specificity of the clonally expanded peripheral T cells was not determined. In partial responders in the 0.1-3.0 mg/kg groups, normalized peripheral clonal expansion was found to be among the lowest, especially among CD8+ T cells. At doses of 0.1 to 3.0 mg/kg, clonal expansion of both CD4+ and CD8+ blood T cells was observed from baseline to week 6.

Sequencing used CD4+ or CD8+ T cells sorted from blood, obtained in a trial of the OX40 agonist ivuxolimab. Recombination joined TRBV5-6 with TRBJ2-7; 9 bases in the junction line up with TRBD1. The receptor was isolated from an adult with an advanced solid tumor such as melanoma, head and neck, liver or kidney cancer. The nucleotides read TGTGCCAGCAGGGGACAGGGACACTCCTACGAGCAGTACTTC. It codes for CASRGQGHSYEQYF.